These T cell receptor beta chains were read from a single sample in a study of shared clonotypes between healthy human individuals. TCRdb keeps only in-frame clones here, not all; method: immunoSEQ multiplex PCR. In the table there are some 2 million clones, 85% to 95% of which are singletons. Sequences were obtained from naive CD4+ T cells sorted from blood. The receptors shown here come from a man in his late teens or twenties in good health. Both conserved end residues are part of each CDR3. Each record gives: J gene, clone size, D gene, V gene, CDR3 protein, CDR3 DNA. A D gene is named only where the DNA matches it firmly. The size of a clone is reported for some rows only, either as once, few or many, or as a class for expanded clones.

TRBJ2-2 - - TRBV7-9 CASSRQSGFSNTGELFF TGTGCCAGCAGCCGTCAGTCGGGCTTTTCCAACACCGGGGAGCTGTTTTTT
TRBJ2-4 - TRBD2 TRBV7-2 CASSRLGLAVAKNIQYF TGTGCCAGCAGCCGCCTGGGACTAGCGGTAGCCAAAAACATTCAGTACTTC
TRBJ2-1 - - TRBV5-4 CASSLAPGVVGNEQFF TGTGCCAGCAGCTTGGCACCAGGGGTAGTCGGCAATGAGCAGTTCTTC
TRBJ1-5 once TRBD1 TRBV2 CAQGGDGSNQPQHF TGTGCCCAGGGGGGCGACGGTAGCAATCAGCCCCAGCATTTT
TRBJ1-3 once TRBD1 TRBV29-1 CSARTDRDSGNTIYF TGCAGCGCCCGAACCGACAGGGATTCTGGAAACACCATATATTTT
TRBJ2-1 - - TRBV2 CASTLATYNEQFF TGTGCCAGCACTCTAGCGACCTACAATGAGCAGTTCTTC
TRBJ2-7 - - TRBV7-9 CASSLEQGYTYEQYF TGTGCCAGCAGCTTAGAGCAGGGATACACCTACGAGCAGTACTTC
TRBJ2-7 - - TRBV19 CASSTDSPGAYEQYF TGTGCCAGTAGTACGGACAGCCCAGGGGCCTACGAGCAGTACTTC
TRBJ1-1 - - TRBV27 CASSLSNGGVNTEAFF TGTGCCAGCAGTTTATCGAACGGGGGCGTGAACACTGAAGCTTTCTTT
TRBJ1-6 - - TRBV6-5 CASRFMSPNSPLHF TGTGCCAGCAGGTTCATGAGCCCTAATTCACCCCTCCACTTT
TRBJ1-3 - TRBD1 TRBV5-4 CASSSKRQGATNTIYF TGTGCCAGCAGCTCGAAAAGACAGGGGGCAACGAACACCATATATTTT
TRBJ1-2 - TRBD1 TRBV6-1 CASSEGTGVPSGVYGYTF TGTGCCAGCAGTGAAGGGACAGGGGTGCCGTCCGGAGTCTATGGCTACACCTTC
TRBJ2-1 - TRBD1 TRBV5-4 CASSSSGTAYNEQFF TGTGCCAGCAGCTCGTCCGGGACAGCCTACAATGAGCAGTTCTTC
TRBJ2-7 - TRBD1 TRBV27 CASSKLEQGRRSYEQYF TGTGCCAGCTCGAAACTAGAACAGGGGCGGAGGTCCTACGAGCAGTACTTC
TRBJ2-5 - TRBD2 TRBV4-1 CASTRLAGAMYQETQYF TGCGCCAGCACCCGACTAGCGGGGGCTATGTACCAAGAGACCCAGTACTTC
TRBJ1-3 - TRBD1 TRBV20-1 CSARTGGTIYF TGCAGTGCAAGGACAGGGGGCACCATATATTTT
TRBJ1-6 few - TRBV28 CASTVASGGYSPLHF TGTGCCAGCACGGTCGCCTCTGGGGGTTATTCACCCCTCCACTTT
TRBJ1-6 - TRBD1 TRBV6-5 CASSYGTGDSPLHF TGTGCCAGCAGTTACGGGACAGGCGATTCACCCCTCCACTTT
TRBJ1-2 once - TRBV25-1 CASSGAGANYGYTF TGTGCCAGCAGTGGGGCAGGGGCCAACTATGGCTACACCTTC
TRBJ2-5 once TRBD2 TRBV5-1 CASSLAGQQETQYF TGCGCCAGCAGCTTAGCGGGGCAGCAAGAGACCCAGTACTTC